A single sample gave rise to the 15 T cell receptor beta chains below, sequenced in a study of blood T cell repertoires in COVID-19. The assay was immunoSEQ multiplex PCR, and TCRdb's table has in-frame clones only and misses some. Seen here are under 300,000 clones, roughly 90% observed once, and the top ten hold 1.5% to 2%. The specimen was PBMCs or T cells enriched from blood (not recorded which). These receptors all come from a middle-aged woman who had recovered from COVID-19.

The V and J genes are TRBV6-5 and TRBJ2-5, with 13 bases lining up with TRBD2. V lost 4 bases to trimming and J lost 2 bases; unmatched junction nucleotides: 4. The germline gives CDR1 MNHEY, CDR2 SVGAGI. The CDR3 is made up of 16 amino acids. CDR3 DNA sequence: TGTGCCAGCAGTTTGGGACTAGCGGGGCGTCAAGAGACCCAGTACTTC. Translating gives CASSLGLAGRQETQYF.

The gene calls are TRBV27 and TRBJ2-1; 8 bases agree with TRBD2. V trimming: 4 bases; J trimming: 4 bases; junction bases outside the gene matches: 9. The CDR3 spans 16 residues. Germline V gives CDR1 MNHEY, CDR2 SMNVEV (reference sequence). The DNA of the CDR3 is TGTGCCAGCAGTTCCAGCAAGCGGGGGCCTTACAATGAGCAGTTCTTC. It specifies CASSSSKRGPYNEQFF.

This rearrangement joins TRBV5-1 to TRBJ1-2, with D possibly TRBD1 on 5 matching bases. The CDR3 runs to 16 residues. Deletions cut 1 base from V and 8 bases from J, with 21 bases between. Germline lookup yields CDR1 SGHRS and CDR2 YFSETQ. In DNA form, the CDR3 reads TGCGCCAGCAGCTTGAGGGCAGGGCGGCCCGTAGACGGCTACACCTTC. Amino acid sequence: CASSLRAGRPVDGYTF.

The genes are TRBV11-1 and TRBJ2-3; D gene uncertain. Deletions cut 1 base from V and 2 bases from J, with 10 bases between. The CDR3 length is 15 residues. CDR1 is SGHAT, CDR2 FQDESV, per germline (reference sequence). CDR3 sequence (DNA): TGTGCCAGCAGCTTAGGGTCTGGCCCCACAGATACGCAGTATTTT. Its translation is CASSLGSGPTDTQYF.

This chain links TRBV29-1 with TRBJ1-4; no clear D. The germline gives CDR1 SQVTM, CDR2 ANQGSEA. V lost 2 bases to trimming and J lost 8 bases, with 6 bases between them. This CDR3 contains 11 residues. The CDR3, as DNA: TGCAGCGTTGAAATTTCGGAAAAACTGTTTTTT. Its protein product is CSVEISEKLFF.

This clone was seen more than once but under ten times. The CDR3 sequence: CASSMQGAGYGYTF. The CDR3 nucleotides are TGTGCCAGCAGCATGCAGGGGGCTGGCTATGGCTACACCTTC. The rearrangement links TRBV5-4 to TRBJ1-2; 8 positions agree with TRBD1. The germline V gene encodes CDR1 SGHNT and CDR2 YYREEE (reference sequence). There are 14 residues in the CDR3. The ends lost 4 bases at V and 4 bases at J; junction bases unmatched: 6. The full variable domain, rest sourced from reference TRBV5-4 and TRBJ1-2, is ETGVTQSPTHLIKTRGQQVTLRCSSQSGHNTVSWYQQALGQGPQFIFQYYREEENGRGNFPPRFSGLQFPNYSSELNVNALELDDSALYLCASSMQGAGYGYTFGSGTRLTVV.

The V call is TRBV5-4, the J call TRBJ2-3; a weak D match, TRBD1 (6 bases). The germline CDR1 and CDR2 sequences are SGHNT and YYREEE (reference sequence). This CDR3 spans 14 amino acids. Deletions cut 6 bases from V and 2 bases from J, with 13 bases between. The CDR3 loop is CASKGDPTTDTQYF. The CDR3 DNA is TGTGCCAGCAAGGGGGACCCAACCACAGATACGCAGTATTTT.

This rearrangement joins TRBV3-1 (or the pseudogene TRBV3-2) to TRBJ1-2; D remains unclear. The germline gives CDR1 LGHDT, CDR2 YNNKEL (reference sequence). V was clipped by 1 base and J by 3 bases, with 6 bases between them. The CDR3 runs 13 residues. For the CDR3, the DNA is TGTGCCAGCAGCCAAGCCAGGCACTATGGCTACACCTTC. This gives the protein CASSQARHYGYTF.

The V call is TRBV7-9, the J call TRBJ1-3, with 7 bases aligning to TRBD1. With V trimmed by 5 bases and J by 0 bases, 4 bases remained unmatched. The germline CDR1 and CDR2 sequences are SEHNR and FQNEAQ (reference sequence). The CDR3 contains 15 residues. The CDR3 region is CASSHDRDSGNTIYF. The CDR3 DNA sequence: TGTGCCAGCAGCCACGACAGGGACTCTGGAAACACCATATATTTT.

The rearrangement links TRBV18 to TRBJ2-1; D possibly corresponds to TRBD2 (5 bases). The V gene's germline CDR1 is KGHSH and CDR2 LQKENI. The V and J ends lost 5 bases and 9 bases respectively, with 11 bases between them. This CDR3 spans 12 amino acids. CDR3 residues: CASSSSTTEQFF. The CDR3 DNA follows: TGTGCCAGCTCATCTAGCACTACTGAGCAGTTCTTC. The full variable domain, its missing parts supplied by reference TRBV18 and TRBJ2-1, is NAGVMQNPRHLVRRRGQEARLRCSPMKGHSHVYWYRQLPEEGLKFMVYLQKENIIDESGMPKERFSAEFPKEGPSILRIQQVVRGDSAAYFCASSSSTTEQFFGPGTRLTVL.

This chain uses TRBV30 with TRBJ1-2; 7 bases line up with TRBD1. J gave up 1 base and V 2 bases, and 16 bases lay outside the gene matches. Germline CDR1 and CDR2: GTSNPN and SVGIG (reference sequence). The CDR3 runs 18 residues. CDR3 nucleotides: TGTGCCTGGAGTACGCGGCGACCCGGACAGGTGATTAACTATGGCTACACCTTC. It codes for CAWSTRRPGQVINYGYTF.

This clone was observed a single time. The chain uses TRBV5-1 and TRBJ1-1; 7 nucleotides align to TRBD1. The CDR3 sequence is 14 residues long. Looked up from germline, CDR1 is SGHRS and CDR2 is YFSETQ. Trimming at V came to 2 bases and at J to 3 bases, leaving 4 bases not matched to a gene. CDR3 DNA: TGCGCCAGCAGCTTACGGGGACAGTACACTGAAGCTTTCTTT. As protein: CASSLRGQYTEAFF.

V usage is TRBV19 and J usage is TRBJ2-7; TRBD2 agrees at 11 bases. The germline V gene encodes CDR1 LNHDA and CDR2 SQIVND (reference sequence). The CDR3 is made up of 15 amino acids. The V and J ends lost 2 bases and 3 bases, in that order; junction bases with no gene match: 3. Here the CDR3 DNA reads TGTGCCAGTAGTATAATGACTAGCGGGGACTACGAGCAGTACTTC. Amino acid sequence: CASSIMTSGDYEQYF.

The chain recombines TRBV5-8 with TRBJ1-6; 7 bases line up with TRBD1. Germline CDR1 is SGHTS and CDR2 is YDEGEE. The CDR3 covers 13 residues. Losses at the gene ends were 9 bases for V and 5 bases for J; bases not matched to a gene: 5. This chain's CDR3 is CATGDSHNSPLHF. CDR3 DNA: TGTGCCACCGGGGACAGTCATAATTCACCCCTCCACTTT.

This clone was observed a handful of times. The chain uses TRBV19 and TRBJ1-1, with D tentatively TRBD1 (6 bases). Germline CDR1 reads LNHDA; CDR2 reads SQIVND (reference sequence). The germline V and J ends were trimmed by 8 bases and 10 bases, with 17 bases remaining between them. The CDR3 consists of 12 residues. Here the CDR3 reads CASLERGLGAFF. CDR3 bases: TGTGCCAGTTTAGAGAGGGGGTTGGGAGCTTTCTTT.